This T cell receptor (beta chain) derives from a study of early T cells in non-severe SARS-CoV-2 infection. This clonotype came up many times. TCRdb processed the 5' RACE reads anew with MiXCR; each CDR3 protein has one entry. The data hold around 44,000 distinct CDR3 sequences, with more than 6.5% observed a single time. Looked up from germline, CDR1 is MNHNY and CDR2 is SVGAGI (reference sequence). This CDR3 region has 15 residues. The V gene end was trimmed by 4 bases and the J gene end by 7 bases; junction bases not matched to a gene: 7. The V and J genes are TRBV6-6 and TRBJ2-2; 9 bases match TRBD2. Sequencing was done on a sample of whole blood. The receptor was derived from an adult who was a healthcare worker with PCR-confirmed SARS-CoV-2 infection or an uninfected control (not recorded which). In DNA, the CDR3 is TGTGCCAGCAGTTCTGGCGGGGGGGTTGTCGGGGAGCTGTTTTTT. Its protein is CASSSGGGVVGELFF.